This T cell receptor (beta chain) was captured in a study of beta chain features in type 1 diabetes (dated by TCRdb to 2016 to 2019). Regarding the study in general: Mean age, gender distribution, total cell number and subset yield were not different between patients and healthy donors. The study compared TCRB repertoires of sorted circulating CD4+ T cell subsets between recently diagnosed type 1 diabetes patients and matched healthy donors. Whereas all 30 or so donors provided naive and central memory subsets, regulatory and stem cell-like memory subsets were isolated from just 8 patients and roughly eight healthy donors. A total of over 95,000,000 sorted cells were examined across all samples, and RNA yield correlated strongly with the number of cells per subset. The study at large found these results: At VDJ recombination sites, type 1 diabetes patients had fewer insertions and more deleted nucleotides, which implies abnormalities in thymic rearrangement. The naive, central memory and regulatory TCRB repertoires appeared to resemble one another more closely among patients than among healthy donors. HLA sub-analyses involved small numbers of individuals, so any influence of HLA type on TCRB rearrangement remained unresolved. Shorter templates might be favored by PCR, yet because patient and control samples were amplified and corrected together, any such skew would affect both groups equally. Because cDNA was sequenced instead of genomic DNA, highly expressing activated cells could be over-represented, though the groups showed no difference in activation or CD3 levels. In all four CD4+ subsets, TCRB CDR3 length was moderately but significantly shorter in type 1 diabetes patients.

The entire amount of isolated RNA was reverse transcribed using the High Capacity cDNA Reverse Transcription Kit, so the sequenced TCRB transcripts were expressed ones. Deep immunoSEQ sequencing was performed on naive, central memory and regulatory T cell samples, with an average of approximately 4 million total reads per sample. After sorted cells were lysed in RLT buffer, RNA was extracted with DNase-treated RNeasy Micro or Mini kits, with the choice depending on cell number. To prevent cross-contamination, each cell subset was processed individually, whereas patient and healthy donor samples were processed jointly. The immunoSEQ multiplex PCR was used to amplify TCRB sequences from cDNA, generating 87-bp fragments that spanned the CDR3 region. Amplicons were sequenced on the Illumina HiSeq platform. On the study's bioinformatics: Synthetic template baselines were used to correct PCR bias computationally, reads within Hamming distance 2 were collapsed together, and singletons that could not be merged were discarded. By aligning reads against IMGT, V, D and J genes, CDR3 length, and insertions or deletions at six rearrangement sites were assigned. Within each subset, clonotype counts were normalized to the number of sorted cells before true diversity and Gini coefficients were calculated with the tcR R package. The overlap coefficient, calculated on TCRB nucleotide sequences, was used to measure repertoire sharing. Out-of-frame TCRB sequences from naive cells were analyzed as a proxy for the pre-selection repertoire. TCRdb's version of the immuneACCESS table is confined to in-frame rearrangements and falls short of the full clone set. An unresolved V gene accounts for under half of the shortfall where checked; the remainder is of unknown origin. V and J calls and clone size come straight from that table; D and trimming were deduced from the DNA. This sample has fewer than 550,000 clones in its table, and approximately 10% of those were observed once. The top ten constitute over 0.04% of the sample.

CDR1 and CDR2 were assigned from the germline V gene as MDHEN and SYDVKM. Reading from cysteine to phenylalanine, the CDR3 counts 14 amino acids. Of the read, only the CDR3 DNA is kept; its 42 bases are in frame from base 1. From V the trimming removes 4 bases and from J it removes 6 bases, while the gene matches leave 6 bases of the junction unaccounted for. As for this clone: Its specific antigen is unknown. Base qualities are not provided; no much larger clone lies one nucleotide away.

A single peripheral blood draw of around 100 mL on average was collected from each donor into heparinised tubes. Using a panel that included CD45RO, CCR7, CD25, CD127, CD95 and CD27, naive, central memory, regulatory and stem cell-like memory CD4+ T cells were sorted on a BD FACSAria II. All sorted populations exceeded 98% purity. Right away, PBMCs were isolated by Lymphoprep density gradient centrifugation and were stained directly, with no culture step. So that batch effects would be minimized, each experiment stained and sorted samples in pairs, pairing one healthy donor with one patient. The chain is made from TRBV28 and TRBJ2-1, and TRBD1 aligns with 7 junction nucleotides. The source is a woman aged 18-29 years in good health. What was sequenced was naive CD4+ T cells from blood. Explained via the paper, the cell subset or site label denotes: true naive CD4+ T cells. CDR3 sequence: CASSSTGQGNEQFF. DNA sequence: TGTGCCAGCAGTTCGACAGGGCAGGGCAATGAGCAGTTCTTC. Here the CDR3 is joined to the reference TRBV28 and TRBJ2-1 genes, and the full variable domain is: DVKVTQSSRYLVKRTGEKVFLECVQDMDHENMFWYRQDPGLGLRLIYFSYDVKMKEKGDIPEGYSVSREKKERFSLILESASTNQTSMYLCASSSTGQGNEQFFGPGTRLTVL.